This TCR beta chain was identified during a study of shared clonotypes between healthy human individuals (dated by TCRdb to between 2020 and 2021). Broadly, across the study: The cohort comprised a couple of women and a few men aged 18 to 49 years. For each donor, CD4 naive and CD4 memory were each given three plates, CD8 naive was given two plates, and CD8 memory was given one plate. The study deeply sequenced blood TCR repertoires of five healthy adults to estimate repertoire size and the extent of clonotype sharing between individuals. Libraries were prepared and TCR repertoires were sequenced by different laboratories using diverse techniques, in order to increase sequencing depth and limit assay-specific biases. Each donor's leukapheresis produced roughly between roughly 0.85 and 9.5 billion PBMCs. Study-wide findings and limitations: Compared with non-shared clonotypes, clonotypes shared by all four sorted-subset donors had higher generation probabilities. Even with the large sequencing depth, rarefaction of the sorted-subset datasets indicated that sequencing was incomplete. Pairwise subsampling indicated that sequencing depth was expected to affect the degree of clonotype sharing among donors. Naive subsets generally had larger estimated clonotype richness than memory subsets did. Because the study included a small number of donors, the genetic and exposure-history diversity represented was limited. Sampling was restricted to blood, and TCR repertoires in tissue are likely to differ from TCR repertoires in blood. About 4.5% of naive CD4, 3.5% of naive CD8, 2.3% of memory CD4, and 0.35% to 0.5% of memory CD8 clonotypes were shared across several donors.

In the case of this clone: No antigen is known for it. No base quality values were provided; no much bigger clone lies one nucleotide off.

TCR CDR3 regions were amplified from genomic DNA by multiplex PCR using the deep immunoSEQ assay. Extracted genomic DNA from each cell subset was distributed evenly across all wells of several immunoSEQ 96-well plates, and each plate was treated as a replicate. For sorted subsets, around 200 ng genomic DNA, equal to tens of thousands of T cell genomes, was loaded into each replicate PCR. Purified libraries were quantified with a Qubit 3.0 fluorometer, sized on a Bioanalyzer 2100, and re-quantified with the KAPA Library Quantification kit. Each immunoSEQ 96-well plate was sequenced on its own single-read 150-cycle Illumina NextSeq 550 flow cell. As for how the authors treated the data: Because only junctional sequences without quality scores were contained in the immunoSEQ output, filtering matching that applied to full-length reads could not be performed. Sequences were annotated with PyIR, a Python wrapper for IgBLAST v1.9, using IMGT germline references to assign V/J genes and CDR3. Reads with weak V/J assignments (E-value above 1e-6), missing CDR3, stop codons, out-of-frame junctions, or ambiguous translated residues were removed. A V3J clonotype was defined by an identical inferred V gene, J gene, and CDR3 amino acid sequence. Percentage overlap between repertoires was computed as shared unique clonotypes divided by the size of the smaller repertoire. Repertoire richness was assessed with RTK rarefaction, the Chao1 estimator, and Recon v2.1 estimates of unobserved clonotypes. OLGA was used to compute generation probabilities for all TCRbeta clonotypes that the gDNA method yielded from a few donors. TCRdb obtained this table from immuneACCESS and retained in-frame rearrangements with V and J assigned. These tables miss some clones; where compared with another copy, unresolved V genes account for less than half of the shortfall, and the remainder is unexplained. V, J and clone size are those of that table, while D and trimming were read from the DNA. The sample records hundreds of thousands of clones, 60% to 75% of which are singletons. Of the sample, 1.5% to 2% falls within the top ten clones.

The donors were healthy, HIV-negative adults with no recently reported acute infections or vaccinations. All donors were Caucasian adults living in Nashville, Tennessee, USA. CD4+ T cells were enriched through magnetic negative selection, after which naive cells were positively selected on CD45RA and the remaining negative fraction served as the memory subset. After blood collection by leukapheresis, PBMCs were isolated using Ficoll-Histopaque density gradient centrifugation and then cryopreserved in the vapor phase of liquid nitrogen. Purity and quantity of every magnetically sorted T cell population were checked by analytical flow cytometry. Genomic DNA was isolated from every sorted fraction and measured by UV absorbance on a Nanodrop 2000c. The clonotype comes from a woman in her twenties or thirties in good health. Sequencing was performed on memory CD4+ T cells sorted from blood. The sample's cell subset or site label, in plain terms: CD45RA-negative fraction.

The CDR3 reads as follows: CASSAPSGSFSYEQYF. Here is the DNA: TGTGCCAGCAGCGCACCTAGCGGGAGTTTTTCCTACGAGCAGTACTTC. The sequence links TRBV7-8 to TRBJ2-7; TRBD2 agrees with 10 junctional bases. The junction shows trimming of 5 bases on V and 1 base on J, and the gene matches do not reach 8 bases of it. The CDR3, from cysteine to phenylalanine, totals 16 residues. This entry keeps only the CDR3 DNA: 48 bases, framed from base 1. CDR1 and CDR2 are read off the germline V gene as SGHVS and FQNEAQ. Outside the CDR3, residues come from the reference TRBV7-8 and TRBJ2-7 proteins, so the full variable domain is: GAGVSQSPRYKVAKRGQDVALRCDPISGHVSLFWYQQALGQGPEFLTYFQNEAQLDKSGLPSDRFFAERPEGSVSTLKIQRTQQEDSAVYLCASSAPSGSFSYEQYFGPGTRLTVT.